In this sample, the clone carrying this T cell receptor beta chain turned up many times. What it recognizes is unknown. This entry is derived from a study of CD8 T cells in ankylosing spondylitis. Findings of the study overall: The authors reported significant enrichment of disease-linked clones in matched ankylosing spondylitis synovial fluid. CD8+ by phenotype, disease-linked clones were relatively rare in peripheral blood. Previously reported in reactive arthritis synovial fluid and blood were some of the motif variants.

Trimming cost V 4 bases and J 16 bases; bases outside gene matches: 13. Germline CDR1 MNHNS, CDR2 SASEGT. The CDR3 has 15 residues. It was by quantitative 5'-RACE with molecular barcodes that TCR beta libraries were made. From the 5' RACE reads, TCRdb called clonotypes with MiXCR, one entry per CDR3 protein. This table has a few hundred thousand distinct CDR3 sequences, over 9.5% appearing once. The sequenced sample was blood, either unsorted or a sorted T cell fraction (not recorded which). The receptor was derived from a male donor with ankylosing spondylitis or in good health (not recorded which). The genes are TRBV6-1 and TRBJ1-6; TRBD1 agrees at 10 bases. The CDR3 nucleotides read TGTGCCAGCAGTGCGGCCGGGACAGGGGCCCTCTCGCTCCACTTT. This translates into CASSAAGTGALSLHF.